This TCR beta chain originates from a study of human T cells and chemical hapten exposure. Study at large: DPC at 2% was the sensitizing agent, placed on 2 cm by 2 cm of upper inner arm skin.

Time point indicated: pre-sensitization, week 0. Treatment in this sample: therapeutic diphenylcyclopropenone sensitization with weekly scalp DPC. From whole blood left unfractionated, total RNA was extracted. This CDR3 has 15 residues. Deletions cut 0 bases from V and 4 bases from J, with 13 bases between. Looked up from germline, CDR1 is GTSNPN and CDR2 is SVGIG (reference sequence). This clonotype showed up many times. Its target is not known. TCRdb reprocessed the RACE reads with MiXCR, giving one entry per CDR3 protein. The table records 60,000 to 80,000 distinct CDR3 sequences, approximately 6.7% of them present only once. Study observations and caveats: The presence of alopecia in the donors means their immune response may differ from healthy people's.

This chain links TRBV30 with TRBJ2-1, with no clear D. The source of this sequence is a woman aged 25 to 39 with alopecia areata. Some clones in this sample may be carry-over from other donors' samples. The source was whole blood, collected in connection with sensitization to the hapten diphenylcyclopropenone (DPC). CDR3 DNA: TGTGCCTGGAGTGTACTCCTAAGTTCATACAATGAGCAGTTCTTC. It is translated as CAWSVLLSSYNEQFF.